This T cell receptor beta chain was sequenced for a study of beta chain features in type 1 diabetes (dated by TCRdb to between 2017 and 2018). About the full investigation: No differences in mean age, gender distribution, total cell number or subset yield were found between patients and healthy donors. A total of approximately 100,000,000 sorted cells were examined across all samples, and the number of cells per subset was strongly correlated with RNA yield. In the study, TCRB repertoires of sorted circulating CD4+ T cell subsets from recently diagnosed type 1 diabetes patients were compared with those of matched healthy donors. Whereas all 30 or so donors provided naive and central memory subsets, regulatory and stem cell-like memory subsets were isolated from just 8 patients and about 8 healthy donors. Findings and caveats that apply to the study as a whole: A moderate but significant shortening of TCRB CDR3 length was observed in type 1 diabetes patients in all four CD4+ subsets. Because cDNA was sequenced instead of genomic DNA, highly expressing activated cells could be over-represented, though the groups showed no difference in activation or CD3 levels. Only small numbers of individuals were included in the HLA sub-analyses, which left unresolved whether HLA type had any influence on TCRB rearrangement. Naive, central memory and regulatory TCRB repertoires appeared to be more similar among patients than among healthy donors. Patients with type 1 diabetes made fewer insertions and deleted more nucleotides at VDJ recombination sites, implying thymic rearrangement abnormalities. PCR may preferentially amplify shorter templates, but because patient and control samples were amplified and corrected together, any resulting skew would affect both groups equally.

The germline V gene (reference sequence) supplies CDR1 MNHEY and CDR2 SMNVEV. The CDR3 contains 11 residues, cysteine and phenylalanine counted. Only the CDR3 portion is preserved as DNA: 33 bases, with reading frame beginning at the first base. V is cut by 6 bases and J by 2 bases, and the space between the germline ends is 4 bases. Each donor gave one peripheral blood draw, averaging roughly 120 mL, which was collected into heparinised tubes. A BD FACSAria II was used to sort naive, central memory, regulatory and stem cell-like memory CD4+ T cells with a panel that included CD45RO, CCR7, CD25, CD127, CD95 and CD27. All sorted populations exceeded 98% purity. PBMCs were separated immediately by Lymphoprep density gradient centrifugation and were stained directly, without being cultured. To minimize batch effects, samples were stained and sorted in pairs, one healthy donor with one patient per experiment.

The entire amount of isolated RNA was reverse transcribed using the High Capacity cDNA Reverse Transcription Kit, so the sequenced TCRB transcripts were expressed ones. Deep immunoSEQ sequencing was applied to naive, central memory and regulatory T cell samples, giving an average of around 3.8 million total reads per sample. Sorted cells were lysed in RLT buffer and RNA was extracted with DNase-treated RNeasy Micro or Mini kits, depending on cell number. To prevent cross-contamination, every cell subset was processed on its own, while patient and healthy donor samples were processed together. TCRB sequences were amplified from cDNA with the immunoSEQ multiplex PCR, producing 87-bp fragments spanning the CDR3 region. Sequencing of the amplicons was performed on the Illumina HiSeq platform. On the study's bioinformatics: Synthetic template baselines were used to correct PCR bias computationally, reads within Hamming distance 2 were collapsed together, and singletons that could not be merged were discarded. Reads were aligned against IMGT to assign V, D and J genes, CDR3 length and insertions or deletions at six rearrangement sites. Within each subset, clonotype counts were normalized to sorted cell number, and only after that were true diversity and Gini coefficients computed with the tcR R package. The overlap coefficient, calculated on TCRB nucleotide sequences, was used to measure repertoire sharing. Drawn from immuneACCESS, this table holds only the in-frame rearrangements with V and J called that TCRdb kept. Clones are partly lost; checked studies trace under half to an unresolved V gene and leave the rest unexplained. V, J and clone size are those of that table, while D and trimming were read from the DNA. The sample data list under 300,000 clones, and under 8.5% of these were observed just once. The leading ten clones occupy about 0.93% of the sample.

With regard to this clone: Its antigen has not been determined. No base quality information exists; no much larger clone differs at one position.

The sequenced material came from central memory CD4+ T cells from blood. This sequence uses TRBV27 and TRBJ1-1, with the identity of the D gene unclear. The sequence was collected from a woman between 18 and 30 years old in good health. The DNA sequence is as follows: TGTGCCAGCAGGGATAACACTGAAGCTTTCTTT. The translation is CASRDNTEAFF.